This is a list of T cell receptor beta chains from one sample in a study of T-cell memory formation after mild COVID-19. A single record per CDR3 protein comes from TCRdb applying MiXCR to the 5' RACE reads. The sample holds roughly 550,000 distinct CDR3 sequences, about a fifth seen once. The sequenced sample was PBMCs or a T cell subset sorted from them (not recorded which). Receptor source: an adult woman who had mild COVID-19 (a few samples of this study predate the infection). Cell type and time point are not known. Both conserved end residues are part of each CDR3. Fields, in order: J gene, V gene, clone size, D gene, CDR3 protein, CDR3 DNA. The D gene is left open where the match is weak. The size of a clone is reported for some rows only, either as once, few or many, or as a class for expanded clones.

j_call: TRBJ2-1; v_call: TRBV7-2; clone_size: many; d_call: .; cdr3_aa: CASSPQDHAEQFF; cdr3_nt: TGTGCCAGCAGCCCCCAAGACCACGCCGAGCAGTTCTTC
j_call: TRBJ2-3; v_call: TRBV27; clone_size: .; d_call: TRBD1; cdr3_aa: CASADRDRAFADTQYF; cdr3_nt: TGTGCCAGTGCTGACCGGGACAGGGCCTTTGCAGATACGCAGTATTTT
j_call: TRBJ2-7; v_call: TRBV4-1; clone_size: .; d_call: TRBD1; cdr3_aa: CASSQAGQGLIEQYF; cdr3_nt: TGCGCCAGCAGCCAAGCGGGACAGGGGTTGATCGAGCAGTACTTC
j_call: TRBJ2-7; v_call: TRBV6-2/TRBV6-3; clone_size: .; d_call: .; cdr3_aa: CASSYRGSYYEQYF; cdr3_nt: TGTGCCAGCAGTTACAGGGGCAGCTACTACGAGCAGTACTTC
j_call: TRBJ2-1; v_call: TRBV29-1; clone_size: few; d_call: TRBD2; cdr3_aa: CSARGGLAGGRFTYNEQFF; cdr3_nt: TGCAGCGCCCGAGGGGGGCTAGCGGGAGGGAGGTTTACCTACAATGAGCAGTTCTTC
j_call: TRBJ2-1; v_call: TRBV14; clone_size: .; d_call: .; cdr3_aa: CASSQDVRQDSNEQFF; cdr3_nt: TGTGCCAGCAGCCAAGATGTGAGACAGGATTCCAATGAGCAGTTCTTC
j_call: TRBJ2-1; v_call: TRBV4-3; clone_size: .; d_call: .; cdr3_aa: CASRLIDRGIHNEQFF; cdr3_nt: TGCGCCAGCAGGCTCATCGATCGGGGAATCCACAATGAGCAGTTCTTC
j_call: TRBJ1-2; v_call: TRBV27; clone_size: .; d_call: TRBD1; cdr3_aa: CASSLYSGQGVYGYTF; cdr3_nt: TGTGCCAGCAGTTTGTATTCGGGACAGGGTGTCTATGGCTACACCTTC
j_call: TRBJ1-5; v_call: TRBV18; clone_size: .; d_call: .; cdr3_aa: CASSPAERIDNQPQHF; cdr3_nt: TGTGCCAGCTCACCAGCGGAGAGGATCGACAATCAGCCCCAGCATTTT
j_call: TRBJ2-1; v_call: TRBV5-1; clone_size: few; d_call: .; cdr3_aa: CASRKGSYNEQFF; cdr3_nt: TGCGCCAGCAGGAAGGGGAGCTACAATGAGCAGTTCTTC
j_call: TRBJ2-2; v_call: TRBV6-1; clone_size: many; d_call: TRBD1; cdr3_aa: CASRHRGANTGELFF; cdr3_nt: TGTGCCAGCAGGCACAGGGGGGCGAACACCGGGGAGCTGTTTTTT
j_call: TRBJ2-7; v_call: TRBV6-6; clone_size: .; d_call: TRBD2; cdr3_aa: CASAGTSGNHEQYF; cdr3_nt: TGTGCCAGTGCCGGGACTAGCGGGAACCACGAGCAGTACTTC
j_call: TRBJ2-3; v_call: TRBV4-3; clone_size: .; d_call: .; cdr3_aa: CASSSWTDTQYF; cdr3_nt: TGCGCCAGCAGCTCGTGGACGGATACGCAGTATTTT